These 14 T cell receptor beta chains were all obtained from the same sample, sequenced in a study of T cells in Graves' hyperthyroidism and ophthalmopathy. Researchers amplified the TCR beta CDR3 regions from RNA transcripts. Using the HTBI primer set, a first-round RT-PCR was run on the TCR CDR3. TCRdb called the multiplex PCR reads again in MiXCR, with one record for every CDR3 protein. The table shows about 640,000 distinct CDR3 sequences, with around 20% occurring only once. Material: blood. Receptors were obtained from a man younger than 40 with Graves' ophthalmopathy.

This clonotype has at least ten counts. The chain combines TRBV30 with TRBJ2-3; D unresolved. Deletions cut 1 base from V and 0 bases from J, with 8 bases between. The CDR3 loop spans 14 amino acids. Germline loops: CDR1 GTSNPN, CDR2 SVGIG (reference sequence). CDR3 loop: CAWSGAHSTDTQYF. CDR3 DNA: TGTGCCTGGAGTGGCGCCCATAGCACAGATACGCAGTATTTT.

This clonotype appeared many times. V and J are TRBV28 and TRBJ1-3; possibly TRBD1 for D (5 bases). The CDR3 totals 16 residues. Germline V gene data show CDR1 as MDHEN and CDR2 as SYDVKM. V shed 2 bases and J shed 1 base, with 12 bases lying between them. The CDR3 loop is CASSLVNRISGNTIYF. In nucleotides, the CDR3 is TGTGCCAGCAGTTTAGTTAACAGGATATCTGGAAACACCATATATTTT.

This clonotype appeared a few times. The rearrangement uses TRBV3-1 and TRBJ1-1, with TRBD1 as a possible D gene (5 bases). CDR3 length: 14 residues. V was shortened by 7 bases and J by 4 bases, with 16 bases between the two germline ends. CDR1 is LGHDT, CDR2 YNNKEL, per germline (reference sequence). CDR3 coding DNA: TGTGCCAGCACCTTAGGCAGGGTCGGCACTGAAGCTTTCTTT. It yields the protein CASTLGRVGTEAFF.

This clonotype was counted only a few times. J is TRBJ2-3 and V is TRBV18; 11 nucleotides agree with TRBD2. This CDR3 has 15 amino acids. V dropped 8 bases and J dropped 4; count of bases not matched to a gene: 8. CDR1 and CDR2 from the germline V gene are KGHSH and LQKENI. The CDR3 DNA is TGTGCCAGCGTGGAGGGACTAGCGGCGGCAGATACGCAGTATTTT. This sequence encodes CASVEGLAAADTQYF. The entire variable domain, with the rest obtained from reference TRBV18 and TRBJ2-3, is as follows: NAGVMQNPRHLVRRRGQEARLRCSPMKGHSHVYWYRQLPEEGLKFMVYLQKENIIDESGMPKERFSAEFPKEGPSILRIQQVVRGDSAAYFCASVEGLAAADTQYFGPGTRLTVL.

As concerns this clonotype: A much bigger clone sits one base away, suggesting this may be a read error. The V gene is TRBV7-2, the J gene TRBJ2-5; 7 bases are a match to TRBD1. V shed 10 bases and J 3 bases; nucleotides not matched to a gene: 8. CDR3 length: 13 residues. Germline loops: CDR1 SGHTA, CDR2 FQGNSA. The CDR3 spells CTTQQGWEETQYF. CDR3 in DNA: TGTACCACCCAACAGGGGTGGGAAGAGACCCAGTACTTC.

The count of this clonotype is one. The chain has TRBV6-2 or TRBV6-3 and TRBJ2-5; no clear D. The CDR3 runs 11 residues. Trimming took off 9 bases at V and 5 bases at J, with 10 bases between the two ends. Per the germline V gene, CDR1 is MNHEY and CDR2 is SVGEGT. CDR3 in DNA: TGTGCCAGTGGTGGAGTCGAGACCCAGTACTTC. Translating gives CASGGVETQYF.

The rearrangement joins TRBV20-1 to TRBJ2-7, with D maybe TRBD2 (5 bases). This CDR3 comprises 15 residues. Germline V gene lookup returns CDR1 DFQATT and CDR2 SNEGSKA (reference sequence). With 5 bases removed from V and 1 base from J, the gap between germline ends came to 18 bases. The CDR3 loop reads CSAPFPTGSSYEQYF. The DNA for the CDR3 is TGCAGTGCTCCCTTTCCAACGGGGTCTTCCTACGAGCAGTACTTC.

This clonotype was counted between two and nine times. The CDR3 region has the DNA TGTGCCAGCACAGGGTCAGCCGTGGATACGCAGTATTTT. Protein product: CASTGSAVDTQYF. The chain recombines TRBV2 with TRBJ2-3; perhaps TRBD1 as D (5 bases). The CDR3 is 13 amino acids. V lost 7 bases, J lost 6 bases, and 14 bases lay in between. Germline V CDR1 and CDR2: SNHLY, FYNNEI.

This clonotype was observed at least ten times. CDR3 bases: TGTGCCAGCAGCCATGCGGGCGGGGCCACCTACGAGCAGTACTTC. Encoded protein: CASSHAGGATYEQYF. The V call is TRBV3-1, the J call TRBJ2-7, with D possibly being TRBD2 (6 bases). This CDR3 has 15 residues. The germline V gene has CDR1 LGHDT and CDR2 YNNKEL (reference sequence). Between the trimmed V and J ends, which lost 3 bases and 2 bases, there was a span of 14 bases.

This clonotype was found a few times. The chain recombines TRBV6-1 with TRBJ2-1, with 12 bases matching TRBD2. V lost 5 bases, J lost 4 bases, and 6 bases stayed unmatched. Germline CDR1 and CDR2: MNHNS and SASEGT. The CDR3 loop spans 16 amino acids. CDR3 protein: CASSPPSGRGYNEQFF. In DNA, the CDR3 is TGTGCCAGCAGTCCCCCTAGCGGGAGGGGTTACAATGAGCAGTTCTTC.

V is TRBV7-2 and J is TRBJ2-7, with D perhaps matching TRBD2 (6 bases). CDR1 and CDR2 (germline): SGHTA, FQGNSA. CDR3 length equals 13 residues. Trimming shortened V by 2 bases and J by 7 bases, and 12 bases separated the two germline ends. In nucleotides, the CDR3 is TGTGCCAGCAGCTTACAAAGCGGGCGGGAGCAGTACTTC. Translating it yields CASSLQSGREQYF.

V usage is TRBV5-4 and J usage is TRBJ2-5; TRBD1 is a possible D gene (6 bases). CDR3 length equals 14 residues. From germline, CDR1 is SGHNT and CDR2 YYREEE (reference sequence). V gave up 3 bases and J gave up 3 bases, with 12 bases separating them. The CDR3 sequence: CASSSQGQKETQYF. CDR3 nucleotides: TGTGCCAGCAGCTCACAGGGACAAAAAGAGACCCAGTACTTC.

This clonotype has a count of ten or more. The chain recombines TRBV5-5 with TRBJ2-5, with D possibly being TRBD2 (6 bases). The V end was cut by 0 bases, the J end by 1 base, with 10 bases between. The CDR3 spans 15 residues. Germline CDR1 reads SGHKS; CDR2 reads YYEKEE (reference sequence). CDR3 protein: CASSLGEDGQETQYF. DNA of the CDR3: TGTGCCAGCAGCTTGGGGGAGGACGGCCAAGAGACCCAGTACTTC.

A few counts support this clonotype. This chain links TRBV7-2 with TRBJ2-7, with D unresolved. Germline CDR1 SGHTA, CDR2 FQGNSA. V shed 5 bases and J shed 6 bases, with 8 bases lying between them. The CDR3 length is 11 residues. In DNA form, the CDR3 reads TGTGCCAGCAGCCCCACTCTCGAGCAGTACTTC. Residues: CASSPTLEQYF.